The clone carrying this TCR beta chain was seen a single time. The target antigen is unknown. Sequence data for DNA of cultured CD4+ T cells were generated by the Oncomine TCR Beta short-read assay. Each CDR3 protein is one row after TCRdb ran MiXCR on the PCR reads. The sample holds fewer than 25,000 distinct CDR3 sequences; around 50% are singletons and the top ten take approximately 5.8%. Treatment noted: roughly 10-day PBMC culture with coronavirus spike peptide pools or control peptides (ViraFEST assay). The sample is drawn from a study of vaccination and CD4 T cells after COVID-19. The CDR3 has 15 amino acids. Germline values: CDR1 DFQATT, CDR2 SNEGSKA (reference sequence). With 3 bases clipped from V and 6 bases from J, the junction kept 7 bases outside the gene matches.

What was sequenced was CD4+ T cells from blood, cultured in vitro. The TCR comes from a human donor who had recovered from COVID-19. V gene TRBV20-1 combines with J gene TRBJ2-1; TRBD2 matches at 11 bases. The CDR3 bases are TGCAGTGCTAGTCCTGGACTAGCGGGTAGCAATGAGCAGTTCTTC. Residues: CSASPGLAGSNEQFF.